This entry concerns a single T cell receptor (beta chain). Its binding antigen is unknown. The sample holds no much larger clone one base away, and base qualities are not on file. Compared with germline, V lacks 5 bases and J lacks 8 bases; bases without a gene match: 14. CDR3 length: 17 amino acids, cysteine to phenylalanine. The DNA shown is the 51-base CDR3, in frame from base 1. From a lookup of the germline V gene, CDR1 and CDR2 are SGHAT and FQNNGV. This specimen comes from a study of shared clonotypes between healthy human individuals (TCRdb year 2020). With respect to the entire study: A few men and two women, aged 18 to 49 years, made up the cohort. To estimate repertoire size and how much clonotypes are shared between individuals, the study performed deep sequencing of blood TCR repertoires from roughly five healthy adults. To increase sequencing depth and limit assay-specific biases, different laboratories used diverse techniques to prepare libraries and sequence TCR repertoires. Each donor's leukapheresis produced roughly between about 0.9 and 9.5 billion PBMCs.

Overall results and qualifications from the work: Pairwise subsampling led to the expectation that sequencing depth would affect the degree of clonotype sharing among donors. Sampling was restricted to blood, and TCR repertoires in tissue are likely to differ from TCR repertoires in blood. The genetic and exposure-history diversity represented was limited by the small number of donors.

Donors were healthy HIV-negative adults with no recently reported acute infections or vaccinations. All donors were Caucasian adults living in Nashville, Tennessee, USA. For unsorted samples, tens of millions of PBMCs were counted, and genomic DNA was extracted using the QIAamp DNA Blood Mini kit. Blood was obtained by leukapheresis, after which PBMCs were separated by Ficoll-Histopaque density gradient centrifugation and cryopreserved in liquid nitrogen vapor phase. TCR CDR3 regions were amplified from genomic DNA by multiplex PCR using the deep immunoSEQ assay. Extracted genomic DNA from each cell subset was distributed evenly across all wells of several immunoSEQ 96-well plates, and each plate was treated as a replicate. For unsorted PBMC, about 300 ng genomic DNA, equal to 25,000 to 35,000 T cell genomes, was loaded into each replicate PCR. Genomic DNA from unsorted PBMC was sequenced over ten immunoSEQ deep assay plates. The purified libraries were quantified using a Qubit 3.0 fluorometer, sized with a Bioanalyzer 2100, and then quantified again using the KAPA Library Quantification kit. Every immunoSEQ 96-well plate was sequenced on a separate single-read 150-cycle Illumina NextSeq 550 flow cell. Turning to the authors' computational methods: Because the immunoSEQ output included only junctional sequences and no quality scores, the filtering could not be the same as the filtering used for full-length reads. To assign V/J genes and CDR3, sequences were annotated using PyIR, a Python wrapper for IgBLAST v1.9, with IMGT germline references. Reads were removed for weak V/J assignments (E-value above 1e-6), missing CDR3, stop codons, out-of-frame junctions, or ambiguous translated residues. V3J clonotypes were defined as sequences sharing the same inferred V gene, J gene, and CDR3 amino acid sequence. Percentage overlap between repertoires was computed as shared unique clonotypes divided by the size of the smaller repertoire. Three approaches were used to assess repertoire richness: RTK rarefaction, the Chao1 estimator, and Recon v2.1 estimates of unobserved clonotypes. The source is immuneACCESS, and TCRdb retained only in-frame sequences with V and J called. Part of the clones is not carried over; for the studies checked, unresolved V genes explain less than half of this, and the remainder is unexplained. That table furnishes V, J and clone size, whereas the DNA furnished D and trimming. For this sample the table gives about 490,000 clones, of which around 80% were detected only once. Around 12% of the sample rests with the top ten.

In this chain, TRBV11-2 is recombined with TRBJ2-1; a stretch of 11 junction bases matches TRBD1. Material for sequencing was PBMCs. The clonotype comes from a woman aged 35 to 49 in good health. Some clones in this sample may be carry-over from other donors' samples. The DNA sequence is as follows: TGTGCCAGCAGCCAGAATACCGGGACAGGGGGTTTGGATGAGCAGTTCTTC. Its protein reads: CASSQNTGTGGLDEQFF.